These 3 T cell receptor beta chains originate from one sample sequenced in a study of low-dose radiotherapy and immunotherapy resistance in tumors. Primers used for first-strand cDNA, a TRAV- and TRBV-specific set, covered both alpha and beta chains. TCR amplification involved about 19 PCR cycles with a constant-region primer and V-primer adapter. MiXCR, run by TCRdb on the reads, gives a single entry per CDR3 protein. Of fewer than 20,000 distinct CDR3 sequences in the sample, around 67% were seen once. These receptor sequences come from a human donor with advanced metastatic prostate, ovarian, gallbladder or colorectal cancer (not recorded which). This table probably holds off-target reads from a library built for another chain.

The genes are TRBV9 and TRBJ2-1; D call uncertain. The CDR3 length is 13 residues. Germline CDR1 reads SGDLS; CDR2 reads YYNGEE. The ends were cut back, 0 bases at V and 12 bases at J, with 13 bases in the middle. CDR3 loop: CASSVGMEMAQFF. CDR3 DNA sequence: TGTGCCAGCAGCGTAGGAATGGAGATGGCGCAGTTCTTC.

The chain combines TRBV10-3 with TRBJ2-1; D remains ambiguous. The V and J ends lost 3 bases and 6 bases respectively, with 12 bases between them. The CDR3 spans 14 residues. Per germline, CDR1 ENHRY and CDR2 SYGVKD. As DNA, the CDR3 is TGTGCCATCAGTGACCCGGCCCTAGGCAATGAGCAGTTCTTC. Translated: CAISDPALGNEQFF.

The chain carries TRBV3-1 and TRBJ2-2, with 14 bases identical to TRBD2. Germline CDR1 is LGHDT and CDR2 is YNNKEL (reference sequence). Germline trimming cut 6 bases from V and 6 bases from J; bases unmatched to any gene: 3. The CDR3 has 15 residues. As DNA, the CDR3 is TGTGCCAGCAGGGCGGGACTAGCGGGAGCCGGGGAGCTGTTTTTT. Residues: CASRAGLAGAGELFF.